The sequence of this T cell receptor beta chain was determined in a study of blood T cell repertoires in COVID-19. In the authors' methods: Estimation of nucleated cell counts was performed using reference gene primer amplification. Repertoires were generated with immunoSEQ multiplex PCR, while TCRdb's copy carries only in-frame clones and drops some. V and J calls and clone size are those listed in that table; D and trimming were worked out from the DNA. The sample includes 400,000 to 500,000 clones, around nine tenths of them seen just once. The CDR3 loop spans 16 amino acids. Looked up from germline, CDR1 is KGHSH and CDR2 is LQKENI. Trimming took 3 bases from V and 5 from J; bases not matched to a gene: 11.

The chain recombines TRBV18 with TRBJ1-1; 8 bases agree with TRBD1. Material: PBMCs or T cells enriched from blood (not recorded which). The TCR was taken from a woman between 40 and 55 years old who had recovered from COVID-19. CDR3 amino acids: CASSPFRGQDRTEAFF. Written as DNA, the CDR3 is TGTGCCAGCTCACCTTTCAGGGGGCAGGATCGGACTGAAGCTTTCTTT.